This is a list of T cell receptor beta chains from one sample in a study of tumor and adjacent non-tumor tissue in lung cancer. TCRdb re-analysed the multiplex PCR reads in MiXCR, keeping a single row per CDR3 protein. The sample consists of approximately 90,000 distinct CDR3 sequences, approximately 65% of them appearing once. Sequencing used lung tumor tissue. These TCRs come from a man aged 60 to 69 with non-small cell lung cancer. CDR3s include the opening cysteine and the closing phenylalanine or tryptophan. Each record gives: D gene, J gene, clone size, V gene, CDR3 DNA, CDR3 protein. The D gene is left open where the match is weak. A clone size is listed for some rows: how often the clone was seen (once, few, many), or a class if it is expanded.

D gene: -; J gene: TRBJ2-2; clone size: -; V gene: TRBV5-4; CDR3 DNA: TGTGCCAGCAGCTTGGAGGCAGGCGCAAACACCGGGGTGCTGTTTTTT; CDR3 protein: CASSLEAGANTGVLFF
D gene: -; J gene: TRBJ2-2; clone size: -; V gene: TRBV7-8; CDR3 DNA: TGTGCCAGCAGCTTAGGGACGGAGACCGGGGAGCTGTTTTTC; CDR3 protein: CASSLGTETGELFF
D gene: -; J gene: TRBJ2-3; clone size: -; V gene: TRBV6-1; CDR3 DNA: TGTGCCAGCAGGGGGGGTGGAACCAGGGCAGATACGCAGTATTTT; CDR3 protein: CASRGGGTRADTQYF
D gene: -; J gene: TRBJ2-6; clone size: -; V gene: TRBV11-3; CDR3 DNA: TGTGCCAGCTGCCAACAGGGTCCTGGGTCCAACGTCCTGACTTTC; CDR3 protein: CASCQQGPGSNVLTF
D gene: -; J gene: TRBJ1-1; clone size: many; V gene: TRBV5-1; CDR3 DNA: TGCGCCAGCAGTGGGGGAGGGAACACTGAAGCTTTCTTT; CDR3 protein: CASSGGGNTEAFF
D gene: TRBD1; J gene: TRBJ1-1; clone size: -; V gene: TRBV11-2; CDR3 DNA: TGTGCCAGCGGCTTCCCTCCCGACAGGGAATCTTTCTTT; CDR3 protein: CASGFPPDRESFF
D gene: TRBD1; J gene: TRBJ1-6; clone size: -; V gene: TRBV4-2; CDR3 DNA: TGTGCCAGCAGCCCGGTGGACAGGGAGCTTAATAATTCAGCCCTCCACTTT; CDR3 protein: CASSPVDRELNNSALHF
D gene: -; J gene: TRBJ2-1; clone size: -; V gene: TRBV4-3; CDR3 DNA: TGCGCCAGCAGCCAAACCCGGACAGATTATGATGAGCAGTTCTTC; CDR3 protein: CASSQTRTDYDEQFF
D gene: -; J gene: TRBJ1-2; clone size: -; V gene: TRBV6-5; CDR3 DNA: TGTGCCAGCAGTACGGTAGTGGGGCTTCAGACCTTC; CDR3 protein: CASSTVVGLQTF
D gene: -; J gene: TRBJ2-1; clone size: -; V gene: TRBV20-1; CDR3 DNA: TGCAGTGCTCACACTCCCGCGGAGGATTACAATGAGCACTTCTTC; CDR3 protein: CSAHTPAEDYNEHFF
D gene: TRBD1; J gene: TRBJ2-3; clone size: few; V gene: TRBV11-2; CDR3 DNA: TGTGCCAGCAGCTTAGGCATGGAGCTGGGGACAGATATGCAGTATTTT; CDR3 protein: CASSLGMELGTDMQYF
D gene: -; J gene: TRBJ2-4; clone size: -; V gene: TRBV12-3/TRBV12-4; CDR3 DNA: TGTGCCAGCAGTCCTCTCGGGGTAGGGGAAGGCATTCAGTACTTC; CDR3 protein: CASSPLGVGEGIQYF
D gene: -; J gene: TRBJ1-2; clone size: -; V gene: TRBV29-1; CDR3 DNA: TGCAGCGTTGAAGATCGGGGCATCCGCTTCTATGGCTACATCTTC; CDR3 protein: CSVEDRGIRFYGYIF
D gene: -; J gene: TRBJ2-2; clone size: once; V gene: TRBV29-1; CDR3 DNA: TGCAACGTTGTACCGGCGGCCACCGGGGAGCTGTCTTTT; CDR3 protein: CNVVPAATGELSF
D gene: -; J gene: TRBJ1-6; clone size: -; V gene: TRBV28; CDR3 DNA: TGTGCCAGCAGTTCTAATTCACCCCTCCACTTT; CDR3 protein: CASSSNSPLHF
D gene: TRBD2; J gene: TRBJ2-1; clone size: -; V gene: TRBV6-5; CDR3 DNA: TGTACCAGCAGGCAAGGGACTAGCGGGTGGAATGAGCAGTTCTTC; CDR3 protein: CTSRQGTSGWNEQFF
D gene: -; J gene: TRBJ2-3; clone size: -; V gene: TRBV7-9; CDR3 DNA: TGTGCCAGCACCTGGGGGAACCCAGATACACATTATTTT; CDR3 protein: CASTWGNPDTHYF
D gene: TRBD2; J gene: TRBJ2-1; clone size: -; V gene: TRBV11-2; CDR3 DNA: TGTGCCAGCAGCTTCGAGGGATTAGCGGGAGCAGGGTACAATGAGCAGTTCTTC; CDR3 protein: CASSFEGLAGAGYNEQFF
D gene: -; J gene: TRBJ1-3; clone size: -; V gene: TRBV4-2; CDR3 DNA: TGTGCCAGCGGCCAAGACTTCCGGGTTTCTGGAAACATCATATATTTT; CDR3 protein: CASGQDFRVSGNIIYF
D gene: -; J gene: TRBJ2-1; clone size: -; V gene: TRBV4-1; CDR3 DNA: TGCGCCAGCAGCCATGATCTAGGGGCGGACAGATCGGATGAGCATTTCTTC; CDR3 protein: CASSHDLGADRSDEHFF
D gene: -; J gene: TRBJ2-2; clone size: many; V gene: TRBV4-1; CDR3 DNA: TGCGCCAGCAGCTTTTTCGACAGTCCGGGGGAGCTGTTTTTT; CDR3 protein: CASSFFDSPGELFF
D gene: -; J gene: TRBJ1-1; clone size: -; V gene: TRBV7-9; CDR3 DNA: TGTGCCAGCAGCTTAGCTGAGGGGATGGGCACTGAAGCTTTCTTT; CDR3 protein: CASSLAEGMGTEAFF
D gene: TRBD2; J gene: TRBJ2-1; clone size: -; V gene: TRBV4-1; CDR3 DNA: TGCGCCAGCAGCCATCTAAGCGGGAGGGCCGACAACGATCAGTTCTTC; CDR3 protein: CASSHLSGRADNDQFF
D gene: TRBD1; J gene: TRBJ1-2; clone size: -; V gene: TRBV10-1; CDR3 DNA: TGTGCCATCAAACTTCCGGGACAGCCTCGGTGCGGCTACACCTTC; CDR3 protein: CAIKLPGQPRCGYTF
D gene: TRBD2; J gene: TRBJ2-5; clone size: -; V gene: TRBV13; CDR3 DNA: TGTGCCATCAGCTCGACAAGCGGGGCCCAAGAGACCCAGTACTTC; CDR3 protein: CAISSTSGAQETQYF
D gene: -; J gene: TRBJ2-7; clone size: many; V gene: TRBV29-1; CDR3 DNA: TGCAGCGTTGAGGGCGTTAGCTCCTACGAGCAGTACTTC; CDR3 protein: CSVEGVSSYEQYF
D gene: -; J gene: TRBJ2-7; clone size: -; V gene: TRBV7-9; CDR3 DNA: TGTGCCAGCAACCCCAAAAGGGGATACGAGCAATACTTC; CDR3 protein: CASNPKRGYEQYF
D gene: TRBD2; J gene: TRBJ2-4; clone size: -; V gene: TRBV4-2; CDR3 DNA: TGTGCTAGCAGACAAGCGCAGGCTAGCGGATCATTAGCCAAAAACATTCAGTACTTC; CDR3 protein: CASRQAQASGSLAKNIQYF
D gene: -; J gene: TRBJ1-6; clone size: once; V gene: TRBV4-2; CDR3 DNA: TGTGCCAGCAGCCAAGACTGGACACGGACAAATTCACCCCTCCTCTTT; CDR3 protein: CASSQDWTRTNSPLLF
D gene: -; J gene: TRBJ2-1; clone size: -; V gene: TRBV6-8; CDR3 DNA: TGTTCCGGCAGCCTAACTCGTCAGGGGTTCAAGCAGTTCTTC; CDR3 protein: CSGSLTRQGFKQFF
D gene: -; J gene: TRBJ2-2; clone size: -; V gene: TRBV10-3; CDR3 DNA: TGTGCCATCAGTCGCGTGACAGGCCTGAACACCGGGAAGCTGTGTTTT; CDR3 protein: CAISRVTGLNTGKLCF
D gene: TRBD2; J gene: TRBJ2-7; clone size: -; V gene: TRBV28; CDR3 DNA: TGTGCCAGCAGTTCATCAAGGACTAGTGGCTACGAGCAGTACTTC; CDR3 protein: CASSSSRTSGYEQYF
D gene: -; J gene: TRBJ2-7; clone size: once; V gene: TRBV4-1; CDR3 DNA: TGCGCCAGCAGCCTAGGGCCAGGTTCTCCCTACGAGCAGTACTTC; CDR3 protein: CASSLGPGSPYEQYF
D gene: -; J gene: TRBJ2-1; clone size: -; V gene: TRBV5-6; CDR3 DNA: TGTGCCAGCAGCTTGGTGAAGGGGTCTAGAGGGAATGAGCAGTTCTTC; CDR3 protein: CASSLVKGSRGNEQFF
D gene: TRBD1; J gene: TRBJ1-4; clone size: -; V gene: TRBV27; CDR3 DNA: TGTGCCAGCAGTTCTCCTCAAGGGACAGGGTTCGAAAAACTGTTTTTT; CDR3 protein: CASSSPQGTGFEKLFF
D gene: TRBD1; J gene: TRBJ1-1; clone size: -; V gene: TRBV12-3/TRBV12-4; CDR3 DNA: TGTGCCAGTAACCGCACCACAGGGACAGGGCCAAACACTGAAGCTTTCTTT; CDR3 protein: CASNRTTGTGPNTEAFF
D gene: -; J gene: TRBJ2-1; clone size: -; V gene: TRBV11-2; CDR3 DNA: TGTGCCAGTAGACGTATAGCGAGAGGGGATAGCTCCTACAATGAGCAGTTCTTC; CDR3 protein: CASRRIARGDSSYNEQFF
D gene: TRBD2; J gene: TRBJ2-1; clone size: many; V gene: TRBV12-3/TRBV12-4; CDR3 DNA: TGTGCCAGCAGTTTAGGCGGGAGCTCCTACAATGAGCAGTTCTTC; CDR3 protein: CASSLGGSSYNEQFF
D gene: -; J gene: TRBJ1-1; clone size: -; V gene: TRBV6-5; CDR3 DNA: TGTGCCAGCAGCCGAACCACTGGGGGGGCTTCGGGCACTGAAGCTTTCTTT; CDR3 protein: CASSRTTGGASGTEAFF
D gene: -; J gene: TRBJ2-7; clone size: few; V gene: TRBV28; CDR3 DNA: TGTGCCAGCAGTCGCCCGGGGGCTGGTGGGGGGGAGCAGTACTTC; CDR3 protein: CASSRPGAGGGEQYF
D gene: -; J gene: TRBJ2-1; clone size: -; V gene: TRBV6-2/TRBV6-3; CDR3 DNA: TGTGCCAGGTCCCCGACAGGCCACAATGAGCAGTTCTTC; CDR3 protein: CARSPTGHNEQFF